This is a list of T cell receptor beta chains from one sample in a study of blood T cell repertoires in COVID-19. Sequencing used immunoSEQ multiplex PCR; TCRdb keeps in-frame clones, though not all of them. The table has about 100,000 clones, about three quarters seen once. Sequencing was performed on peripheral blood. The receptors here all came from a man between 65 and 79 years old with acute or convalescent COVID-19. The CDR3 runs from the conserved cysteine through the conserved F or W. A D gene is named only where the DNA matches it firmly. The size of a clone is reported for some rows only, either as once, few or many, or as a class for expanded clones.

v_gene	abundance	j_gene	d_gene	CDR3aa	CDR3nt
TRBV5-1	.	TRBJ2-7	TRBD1	CASSLVVGGQGSSYEQYF	TGCGCCAGCAGCTTGGTAGTCGGGGGACAGGGGAGTTCCTACGAGCAGTACTTC
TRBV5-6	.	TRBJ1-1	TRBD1	CASSRPHTGDTEAFF	TGTGCCAGCAGCAGGCCACACACAGGGGATACTGAAGCTTTCTTT
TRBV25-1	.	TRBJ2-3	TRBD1	CASSEWAKGANTDTQYF	TGTGCCAGCAGTGAATGGGCAAAGGGGGCAAACACAGATACGCAGTATTTT
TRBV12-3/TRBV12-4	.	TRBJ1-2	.	CASSLGRRSGYTF	TGTGCCAGCAGTTTAGGCAGGAGGAGTGGCTACACCTTC
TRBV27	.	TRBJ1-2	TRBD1	CASGPRQGPRGYGYTF	TGTGCCAGCGGACCCCGACAGGGCCCGCGGGGCTATGGCTACACCTTC
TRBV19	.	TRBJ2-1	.	CASSVRGSVTNEQFF	TGTGCCAGTAGTGTCAGGGGCTCGGTCACCAATGAGCAGTTCTTC
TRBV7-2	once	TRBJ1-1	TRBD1	CASSSQPGQGTEAFF	TGTGCCAGCAGCTCGCAACCGGGACAGGGAACTGAAGCTTTCTTT
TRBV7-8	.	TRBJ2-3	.	CASSLMSAGQNTDTQYF	TGTGCCAGCAGCTTAATGAGTGCAGGGCAAAACACAGATACGCAGTATTTT
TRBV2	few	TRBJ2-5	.	CASSPSRAGETQYF	TGTGCCAGCAGCCCTTCGAGAGCCGGAGAGACCCAGTACTTC
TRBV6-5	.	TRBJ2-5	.	CASSYGALPETQYF	TGTGCCAGCAGTTACGGGGCGCTGCCAGAGACCCAGTACTTC
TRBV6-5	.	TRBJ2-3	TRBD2	CASSTSGGTDTQYF	TGTGCCAGCAGTACCAGCGGGGGAACAGATACGCAGTATTTT
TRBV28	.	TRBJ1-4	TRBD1	CASSFPGQGGEKLFF	TGTGCCAGCAGTTTCCCGGGACAGGGAGGGGAAAAACTGTTTTTT
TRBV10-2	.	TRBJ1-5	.	CASSEGQGNQPQHF	TGCGCCAGCAGTGAGGGGCAGGGCAATCAGCCCCAGCATTTT
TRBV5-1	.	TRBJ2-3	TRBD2	CASSSGGAPDTQYF	TGCGCCAGCAGCAGCGGGGGGGCCCCAGATACGCAGTATTTT
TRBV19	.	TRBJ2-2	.	CASAGLSNTGELFF	TGTGCCAGTGCAGGGCTGTCGAACACCGGGGAGCTGTTTTTT
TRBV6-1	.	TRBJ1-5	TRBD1	CASSGTGGLGNQPQHF	TGTGCCAGCAGTGGGACAGGGGGTCTAGGAAATCAGCCCCAGCATTTT
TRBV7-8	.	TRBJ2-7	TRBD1	CASSLSRGTGGSYEQYF	TGTGCCAGCAGCTTATCCCGTGGGACAGGGGGCTCCTACGAGCAGTACTTC
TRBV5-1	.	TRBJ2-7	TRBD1	CASSLGDSSYEQYF	TGCGCCAGCAGCTTGGGGGACAGCTCCTACGAGCAGTACTTC
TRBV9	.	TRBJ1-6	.	CASSVRYNSPLHF	TGTGCCAGCAGCGTACGTTATAATTCACCCCTCCACTTT
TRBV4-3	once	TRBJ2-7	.	CASSQERGSLYEQYF	TGCGCCAGCAGCCAAGAAAGGGGATCCCTCTACGAGCAGTACTTC
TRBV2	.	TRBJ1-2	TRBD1	CASSGDSDYGYTF	TGTGCCAGCAGCGGGGACAGCGACTATGGCTACACCTTC
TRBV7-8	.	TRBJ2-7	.	CASSGDGLSHYEQYF	TGTGCCAGCAGCGGAGATGGACTATCCCACTACGAGCAGTACTTC
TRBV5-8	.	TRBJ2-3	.	CASSLRISSTDTQYF	TGTGCCAGCAGTCTCAGGATTTCTAGCACAGATACGCAGTATTTT
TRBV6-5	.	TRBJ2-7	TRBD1	CASTALTGGPYEQYF	TGTGCCAGCACCGCTCTGACAGGGGGGCCCTACGAGCAGTACTTC
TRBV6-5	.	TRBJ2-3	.	CASSPVDSRTDTQYF	TGTGCCAGTAGCCCGGTGGACAGTCGCACAGATACGCAGTATTTT
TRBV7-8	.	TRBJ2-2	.	CASSFRGRDGELFF	TGTGCCAGCAGCTTTCGGGGAAGGGACGGGGAGCTGTTTTTT
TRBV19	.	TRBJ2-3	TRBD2	CASSPSLYGLVAGLTDTQYF	TGTGCCAGTAGTCCCTCCCTTTATGGTTTGGTAGCGGGGCTCACAGATACGCAGTATTTT
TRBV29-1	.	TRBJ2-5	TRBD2	CSVEFGLGETQYF	TGCAGCGTTGAGTTCGGACTAGGAGAGACCCAGTACTTC
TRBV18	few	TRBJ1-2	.	CATPRGGVDYGYTF	TGTGCCACCCCTCGGGGGGGGGTGGACTATGGCTACACCTTC
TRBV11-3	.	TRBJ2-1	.	CASSLEDSEQFF	TGTGCCAGCAGCTTAGAGGACAGTGAGCAGTTCTTC
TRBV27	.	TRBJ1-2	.	CASSFRKVLGGPEEGYTF	TGTGCCAGCAGTTTTCGGAAGGTGCTTGGGGGCCCGGAGGAGGGCTACACCTTC
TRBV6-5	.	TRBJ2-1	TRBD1	CASTGLYNEQFF	TGTGCTTCGACAGGGCTGTACAATGAGCAGTTCTTC
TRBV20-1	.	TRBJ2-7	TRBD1	CSASRDSEQYF	TGCAGTGCTAGCCGGGACAGCGAGCAGTACTTC
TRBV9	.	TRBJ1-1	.	CASSEPQGWDTEAFF	TGTGCCAGCAGCGAGCCACAGGGTTGGGACACTGAAGCTTTCTTT
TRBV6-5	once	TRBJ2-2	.	CASSYSPAVTGELFF	TGTGCCAGCAGTTACTCGCCTGCAGTAACCGGGGAGCTGTTTTTT
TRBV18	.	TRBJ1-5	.	CASSPAVGTNQPQHF	TGTGCCAGCTCACCAGCCGTGGGGACTAATCAGCCCCAGCATTTT
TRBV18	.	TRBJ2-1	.	CASSPSGARGNEQFF	TGTGCCAGCTCACCCTCAGGGGCTCGGGGTAATGAGCAGTTCTTC
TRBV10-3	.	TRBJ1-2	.	CAISDGVRERYTF	TGTGCCATCAGTGACGGAGTCCGGGAACGCTACACCTTC